The present TCR beta chain was sequenced within a study of blood T cells in healthy people across ages. This clonotype was observed a few times. Next came a second PCR, run for about 7 to 12 cycles, which used a sample-barcoded 5' primer along with a J-beta primer mix. TCRdb analysed the 5' RACE reads with MiXCR anew, one entry per CDR3 protein. The sample has approximately 780,000 distinct CDR3 sequences; roughly 25% are singletons. Healthy Caucasian individuals from Russia aged about 6 to 100 were enrolled as donors. The CDR3 extends over 12 amino acids. CDR1 and CDR2 from the germline V gene are SGHVS and FNYEAQ. Trimming took off 5 bases at V and 5 bases at J, with 10 bases between the two ends. These data were also reused for a study on T cells of mothers and their children. That study reports: Donation involved a few healthy Caucasian mothers and the six children that they had.

Sequenced sample: blood. V gene TRBV7-6 combines with J gene TRBJ2-7; D unresolved. This receptor was identified in a boy younger than 18 in good health. The CDR3: CASSPISNEQYF. In DNA form, the CDR3 reads TGTGCCAGCAGCCCTATATCCAACGAGCAGTACTTC.